These T cell receptor beta chains were read from a single sample in a study of blood T cells in healthy people across ages. Using its own MiXCR run on the 5' RACE reads, TCRdb lists one record per CDR3 protein. The table has 1 million or so distinct CDR3 sequences, almost 25% seen once. These same records also appear under a second study, on T cells of mothers and their children.

The sequencing sample was made of blood. The receptors were sampled from a girl aged 2 to 10 in good health. Each CDR3 is given with its conserved first and last residue. D genes are given only for firm matches. Not every row has a clone size; where given, it reads once, few, many or a size class.

V gene	D gene	J gene	clone size	CDR3 protein	CDR3 DNA
TRBV6-5	TRBD2	TRBJ2-2	NA	CASRRGLENTGELFF	TGTGCCAGCAGGCGGGGACTAGAAAACACCGGGGAGCTGTTTTTT
TRBV2	NA	TRBJ2-1	few	CASRTAREQFF	TGTGCCAGCAGGACCGCGCGGGAGCAGTTCTTC
TRBV28	TRBD1	TRBJ2-2	NA	CATHRGDTGELFF	TGTGCCACCCACAGGGGAGACACCGGGGAGCTGTTTTTT
TRBV4-1	NA	TRBJ2-7	NA	CASSQLYRDHEQYF	TGCGCCAGCAGCCAACTATACAGGGATCACGAGCAGTACTTC
TRBV10-3	NA	TRBJ2-2	NA	CAISPQQNTGELFF	TGTGCCATCAGTCCTCAACAGAACACCGGGGAGCTGTTTTTT
TRBV10-3	NA	TRBJ2-3	NA	CAIRATDTQYF	TGTGCCATCAGAGCCACAGATACGCAGTATTTT
TRBV5-6	NA	TRBJ1-2	few	CASRRGMNGYTF	TGTGCCAGCAGGAGGGGGATGAATGGCTACACCTTC
TRBV6-1	TRBD2	TRBJ2-4	NA	CASSEIAGAKNIQYF	TGTGCCAGCAGTGAAATAGCGGGAGCCAAAAACATTCAGTACTTC
TRBV20-1	TRBD1	TRBJ2-1	NA	CSARATGIRNEQFF	TGCAGTGCTAGAGCGACAGGGATCCGCAATGAGCAGTTCTTC
TRBV27	NA	TRBJ2-7	many	CASSLGVTYEQYF	TGTGCCAGCAGCTTAGGGGTCACCTACGAGCAGTACTTC
TRBV12-3/TRBV12-4	NA	TRBJ1-5	NA	CASSLEPGPQPQHF	TGTGCCAGCAGTTTAGAGCCGGGGCCGCAGCCCCAGCATTTT
TRBV20-1	TRBD2	TRBJ2-5	NA	CSAGPLAGGVETQYF	TGCAGTGCTGGTCCCCTAGCGGGGGGGGTTGAGACCCAGTACTTC
TRBV5-1	NA	TRBJ2-1	NA	CASSLAGTNSNEQFF	TGCGCCAGCAGCTTGGCGGGAACAAATTCCAATGAGCAGTTCTTC
TRBV11-1	TRBD1	TRBJ2-7	NA	CASSQDRQSSYEQYF	TGTGCCAGCAGTCAGGACAGGCAGAGCTCCTACGAGCAGTACTTC
TRBV2	NA	TRBJ1-1	NA	CASVVPPPRGNTEAFF	TGTGCCAGCGTGGTTCCCCCACCCCGAGGGAACACTGAAGCTTTCTTT
TRBV4-2	NA	TRBJ2-4	NA	CASSQGYHLAKNIQYF	TGTGCCAGCAGCCAAGGGTACCACCTAGCCAAAAACATTCAGTACTTC
TRBV27	TRBD1	TRBJ1-2	NA	CASSLTGGEFGYTF	TGTGCCAGTAGTTTGACAGGGGGCGAGTTTGGCTACACCTTC
TRBV6-1	NA	TRBJ2-4	NA	CASRDTTGLKNIQYF	TGTGCCAGCAGGGACACTACAGGCCTGAAAAACATTCAGTACTTC
TRBV3-1	NA	TRBJ2-5	many	CASSQPAGFETQYF	TGTGCCAGCAGCCAGCCCGCGGGGTTTGAGACCCAGTACTTC
TRBV29-1	TRBD1	TRBJ1-5	NA	CSAGHRGQPQHF	TGCAGCGCAGGCCACAGGGGTCAGCCCCAGCATTTT
TRBV6-6	TRBD2	TRBJ2-1	few	CASSVGLAGLGEQFF	TGTGCCAGCAGTGTGGGACTAGCGGGACTGGGTGAGCAGTTCTTC
TRBV7-9	NA	TRBJ1-4	few	CASSSRVGNEKLFF	TGTGCCAGCAGCTCGCGGGTTGGGAATGAAAAACTGTTTTTT
TRBV20-1	TRBD2	TRBJ2-7	few	CSARETSGRPYEQYF	TGCAGTGCTAGAGAGACTAGCGGGAGACCCTACGAGCAGTACTTC
TRBV4-2	TRBD1	TRBJ1-4	few	CASSLGQGTPATNEKLFF	TGTGCCAGCAGCCTGGGACAGGGAACTCCTGCAACTAATGAAAAACTGTTTTTT
TRBV7-6	NA	TRBJ1-5	NA	CASSCVPQPQHF	TGTGCCAGCAGCTGTGTCCCCCAGCCCCAGCATTTT
TRBV11-2	NA	TRBJ2-4	NA	CASSLIQTGKNIQYF	TGTGCCAGCAGCTTGATTCAGACAGGCAAAAACATTCAGTACTTC
TRBV7-2	NA	TRBJ2-7	few	CASSSGLRTTSYEQYF	TGTGCCAGCAGCTCTGGACTGAGAACTACCTCCTACGAGCAGTACTTC
TRBV10-3	NA	TRBJ1-5	NA	CAISESMNGYQPQHF	TGTGCCATCAGTGAGTCGATGAACGGGTATCAGCCCCAGCATTTT
TRBV3-1	TRBD2	TRBJ2-1	few	CASSQDLTSGGRNEQFF	TGTGCCAGCAGCCAAGATCTTACTAGCGGGGGAAGAAATGAGCAGTTCTTC
TRBV19	NA	TRBJ2-5	few	CASSDSAGETQYF	TGTGCCAGTAGTGACTCGGCGGGGGAGACCCAGTACTTC
TRBV11-2	NA	TRBJ2-2	NA	CAGCRETNTGELFF	TGTGCCGGATGCAGGGAAACGAACACCGGGGAGCTGTTTTTT
TRBV12-3/TRBV12-4	NA	TRBJ1-1	NA	CASNLGHANTEAFF	TGTGCCAGCAACCTGGGACACGCGAACACTGAAGCTTTCTTT
TRBV10-3	TRBD1	TRBJ2-7	few	CAISGAGQGSYEQYF	TGTGCCATCAGTGGCGCTGGACAGGGTAGCTACGAGCAGTACTTC
TRBV5-6	TRBD2	TRBJ2-7	NA	CASSLGASGPYEQYF	TGTGCCAGCAGCTTGGGGGCTAGCGGGCCCTACGAGCAGTACTTC
TRBV27	NA	TRBJ2-1	NA	CASSSPRHAHEQFF	TGTGCCAGCAGTTCGCCCCGACATGCCCATGAGCAGTTCTTC
TRBV20-1	NA	TRBJ2-1	few	CSASSNGAPYNEQFF	TGCAGTGCTAGTAGCAATGGGGCCCCCTACAATGAGCAGTTCTTC
TRBV29-1	NA	TRBJ2-7	NA	CSVGPETYEQYF	TGCAGCGTTGGGCCAGAGACCTACGAGCAGTACTTC
TRBV29-1	NA	TRBJ2-2	NA	CSVVGGMTGELFF	TGCAGCGTTGTTGGGGGGATGACCGGGGAGCTGTTTTTT
TRBV12-3/TRBV12-4	NA	TRBJ1-4	NA	CASSFILAEGINEKLFF	TGTGCCAGCAGTTTTATCCTGGCGGAGGGGATTAATGAAAAACTGTTTTTT
TRBV10-1	TRBD2	TRBJ2-1	NA	CASSDSQGGRNEQFF	TGCGCCAGCAGTGACAGTCAGGGCGGGAGAAATGAGCAGTTCTTC
TRBV7-2	TRBD1	TRBJ2-2	NA	CASSLDGTGVYGELFF	TGTGCCAGCAGCTTAGATGGGACAGGGGTTTACGGGGAGCTGTTTTTT